This entry concerns a single T cell receptor beta chain. Antigen specificity is unknown. TCRdb passed the reads through MiXCR, listing each CDR3 protein once. The table records fewer than 300,000 distinct CDR3 sequences, roughly 24% of them present only once. The sample is drawn from a study of T cell repertoires in cytomegalovirus infection. About the research overall: It was the public TCR beta signatures that indicated both CMV infection and matching HLA type. Points from the study as a whole: There were carriers of CMV plus the relevant HLA, and cumulative public TCR beta family frequency identified them. It was HLA-C-restricted CMV-specific TCR beta clonotypes that dominated the response ex vivo.

In germline, CDR1 is LNHDA, CDR2 SQIVND (reference sequence). The V end lost 9 bases, the J end lost 5 bases, and 13 bases lay between the germline ends. The CDR3 length is 12 residues. The chain employs TRBV19 and TRBJ2-5; a possible D gene is TRBD2 (5 bases). The sequence was collected from a human donor in good health (CMV status not recorded). Some clones in this sample may be carry-over from other donors' samples. Source material: PBMCs. CDR3 region: CASRSEAETQYF. CDR3 nucleotide sequence: TGTGCCAGCCGTTCGGAGGCGGAGACCCAGTACTTC.